This is a list of T cell receptor beta chains from one sample in a study of blood T cell repertoires in COVID-19. Sequencing used immunoSEQ multiplex PCR; TCRdb keeps in-frame clones, though not all of them. The data hold some 150,000 clones, with over 65% observed a single time. Input material: peripheral blood. The source of these receptors is a man aged 70-80 years with acute or convalescent COVID-19. Both conserved end residues are part of each CDR3. D genes are given only for firm matches. Rows may omit the clone size; those that give it use once, few, many or a size class.

>TRBV5-6|.|TRBJ1-2|.
CASSSSWEVSYGYTF
TGTGCCAGCAGCTCGTCGTGGGAGGTATCCTATGGCTACACCTTC
>TRBV19|.|TRBJ1-4|few
CASSQDRSEKLFF
TGTGCCAGTAGCCAAGACAGGAGCGAAAAACTGTTTTTT
>TRBV7-2|.|TRBJ1-6|.
CASSLIYGQRNSPLHF
TGTGCCAGCAGCTTAATATATGGACAAAGAAATTCACCCCTCCACTTT
>TRBV18|TRBD1|TRBJ1-2|once
CASSRRQGADGYTF
TGTGCCAGCTCACGAAGACAGGGGGCGGATGGCTACACCTTC
>TRBV15|.|TRBJ2-1|.
CATAPGQGEDEQFF
TGTGCCACCGCCCCGGGGCAGGGGGAGGATGAGCAGTTCTTC
>TRBV12-5|.|TRBJ1-6|.
CASGLEPGGSPLHF
TGTGCTAGTGGCCTCGAGCCGGGGGGATCACCCCTCCACTTT
>TRBV28|TRBD1|TRBJ1-2|.
CASHLDRGGYGYTF
TGTGCCAGCCATTTGGACAGGGGAGGATATGGCTACACCTTC
>TRBV3-1/TRBV3-2|.|TRBJ2-5|.
CASSQGLASETQYF
TGTGCCAGCAGCCAAGGGTTAGCTAGCGAGACCCAGTACTTC
>TRBV5-1|.|TRBJ1-5|.
CASSEGQGNQPQHF
TGCGCCAGCAGCGAGGGCCAGGGCAATCAGCCCCAGCATTTT
>TRBV6-5|.|TRBJ1-1|.
CASSYMGGTEAFF
TGTGCCAGCAGTTACATGGGGGGCACTGAAGCTTTCTTT
>TRBV5-1|.|TRBJ2-3|.
CASAGSADTQYF
TGCGCCAGCGCGGGGTCAGCAGATACGCAGTATTTT
>TRBV27|TRBD2|TRBJ2-1|.
CASSWAGERNEQFF
TGTGCCAGCAGCTGGGCGGGGGAGAGGAATGAGCAGTTCTTC
>TRBV7-8|.|TRBJ2-7|.
CASSPLGQGTYEQYF
TGTGCCAGCAGCCCCCTCGGGCAGGGGACCTACGAGCAGTACTTC
>TRBV6-5|TRBD2|TRBJ2-1|few
CASKPGLAYNEQFF
TGTGCCAGCAAACCGGGACTAGCTTACAATGAGCAGTTCTTC
>TRBV2|TRBD1|TRBJ1-1|.
CASGQTGGAFF
TGTGCCAGTGGCCAGACAGGGGGAGCTTTCTTT
>TRBV3-1/TRBV3-2|.|TRBJ1-6|.
CASSQDRKGDSPLHF
TGTGCCAGCAGCCAAGACCGTAAGGGAGATTCACCCCTCCACTTT
>TRBV2|.|TRBJ1-1|.
CASALGATEAFF
TGTGCCAGCGCCCTGGGGGCGACTGAAGCTTTCTTT
>TRBV19|TRBD1|TRBJ1-1|.
CASSTTGGIATEAFF
TGTGCCAGTAGTACGACAGGGGGTATTGCCACTGAAGCTTTCTTT
>TRBV18|TRBD1|TRBJ2-7|.
CASSRTGSSYEQYF
TGTGCCAGCTCGCGGACAGGGTCCTCCTACGAGCAGTACTTC
>TRBV29-1|.|TRBJ2-7|few
CSVETGSSYEQYF
TGCAGCGTTGAAACAGGATCCTCCTACGAGCAGTACTTC
>TRBV5-1|.|TRBJ1-4|.
CASSLGMGTTNEKLFF
TGCGCCAGCAGCTTGGGGATGGGCACAACTAATGAAAAACTGTTTTTT
>TRBV29-1|.|TRBJ2-1|.
CSVARGYSSYNEQFF
TGCAGCGTTGCCCGAGGGTACAGCTCCTACAATGAGCAGTTCTTC
>TRBV5-1|TRBD2|TRBJ2-1|once
CASSLRSSGGNYNEQFF
TGCGCCAGCAGCTTGCGGTCTAGCGGGGGAAACTACAATGAGCAGTTCTTC
>TRBV5-4|.|TRBJ2-1|.
CASSFLDEQFF
TGTGCCAGCAGCTTTCTTGATGAGCAGTTCTTC
>TRBV13|.|TRBJ2-3|few
CASSLGSLLGGTDTQYF
TGTGCCAGCAGCTTAGGGTCTCTCCTGGGCGGGACAGATACGCAGTATTTT
>TRBV6-5|.|TRBJ1-6|.
CASIGTVDNSPLHF
TGTGCCAGCATTGGCACAGTCGATAATTCACCCCTCCACTTT
>TRBV27|TRBD1|TRBJ1-2|.
CASSLDRRDYGYTF
TGTGCCAGCAGTTTGGACAGGAGGGACTATGGCTACACCTTC
>TRBV7-6|TRBD2|TRBJ2-5|few
CASSSRTSGSRETQYF
TGTGCCAGCAGCTCGAGGACTAGCGGGAGTAGGGAGACCCAGTACTTC
>TRBV28|.|TRBJ1-4|.
CASNTGFPNEKLFF
TGTGCCAGCAATACGGGGTTCCCTAATGAAAAACTGTTTTTT
>TRBV7-2|TRBD1|TRBJ1-1|once
CASSSDRGPEAFF
TGTGCCAGCAGCTCGGACAGGGGGCCTGAAGCTTTCTTT
>TRBV28|TRBD2|TRBJ2-4|.
CASSSPAGGKNIQYF
TGTGCCAGCAGTTCTCCAGCGGGGGGCAAAAACATTCAGTACTTC
>TRBV28|.|TRBJ1-2|.
CASSQTENYGYTF
TGTGCCAGCAGTCAGACTGAGAACTATGGCTACACCTTC
>TRBV7-3|TRBD1|TRBJ2-2|once
CASSSLATGGGELFF
TGTGCCAGCAGCTCCTTAGCGACAGGGGGCGGGGAGCTGTTTTTT
>TRBV19|TRBD1|TRBJ1-5|.
CASSSQGNQPQHF
TGTGCCAGTAGCTCACAGGGGAATCAGCCCCAGCATTTT
>TRBV20-1|.|TRBJ2-3|.
CSASEGHAADTQYF
TGCAGTGCTAGTGAGGGGCATGCCGCAGATACGCAGTATTTT
>TRBV10-1|.|TRBJ1-2|few
CASSEVRTSGGYTF
TGCGCCAGCAGTGAAGTGCGGACAAGCGGGGGCTACACCTTC
>TRBV29-1|.|TRBJ1-1|.
CSVGPGLKTSEAFF
TGCAGCGTTGGGCCCGGACTAAAAACTTCTGAAGCTTTCTTT
>TRBV7-2|TRBD2|TRBJ2-3|.
CASSARLAGESPDTQYF
TGTGCCAGCAGCGCCAGACTAGCGGGGGAATCCCCAGATACGCAGTATTTT
>TRBV7-9|TRBD2|TRBJ2-7|.
CASSRAGTPAREQYF
TGTGCCAGCAGCCGAGCGGGAACCCCGGCAAGGGAGCAGTACTTC